The rows below give T cell receptor beta chains drawn from one sample of a study of graft-versus-host responses after intestinal transplantation. These receptors have no identified antigens. The data were produced by immunoSEQ multiplex PCR, yet TCRdb's version contains in-frame clones alone and is incomplete. The table includes about 70,000 clones, 85% to 90% detected once. Here the sequenced sample was unstimulated CD8+ T cells sorted from spleen or lymph node cells, taken before transplant. These receptors originate from a human donor who was the organ donor for an intestinal transplant. Each CDR3 is given with its conserved first and last residue. The order of the fields is V gene, J gene, D gene, clone size, CDR3 DNA, CDR3 protein. The D gene is left open where the match is weak. Only part of the rows carry a size: once, few, many, or a class if the clone is expanded.

v_call: TRBV7-9; j_call: TRBJ2-3; d_call: TRBD2; clone_size: -; cdr3_nt: TGTGCCAGCAGCTCCTTGTCATCGGGGGGGCGGGATACGCAGTATTTT; cdr3_aa: CASSSLSSGGRDTQYF
v_call: TRBV2; j_call: TRBJ1-1; d_call: -; clone_size: -; cdr3_nt: TGTGCCAGCAGGGACAGCTTGAACACTGAAGCTTTCTTT; cdr3_aa: CASRDSLNTEAFF
v_call: TRBV9; j_call: TRBJ2-5; d_call: TRBD2; clone_size: -; cdr3_nt: TGTGCCAGCAGCGCCGGGACTAGCGGGACGCGGGAGACCCAGTACTTC; cdr3_aa: CASSAGTSGTRETQYF
v_call: TRBV27; j_call: TRBJ2-1; d_call: TRBD2; clone_size: -; cdr3_nt: TGTGCCAGCAGCTCCGGGACTAGCAGCTACAATGAGCAGTTCTTC; cdr3_aa: CASSSGTSSYNEQFF
v_call: TRBV19; j_call: TRBJ2-1; d_call: TRBD1; clone_size: -; cdr3_nt: TGTGCCAGTAGTGGGCTACCGGGACAGGCTCCTCTGGGGGCATTCTTC; cdr3_aa: CASSGLPGQAPLGAFF
v_call: TRBV25-1; j_call: TRBJ2-5; d_call: -; clone_size: -; cdr3_nt: TGTGCCAGCAGTGGACCGGGACTTCAAGAGACCCAGTACTTC; cdr3_aa: CASSGPGLQETQYF
v_call: TRBV2; j_call: TRBJ2-1; d_call: TRBD2; clone_size: -; cdr3_nt: TGTGCCAGCAGTGAAGTAGCGGGCGGTGGATATGAGCAGTTCTTC; cdr3_aa: CASSEVAGGGYEQFF
v_call: TRBV7-3; j_call: TRBJ1-6; d_call: TRBD1; clone_size: few; cdr3_nt: TGTGCCAGCAGCTCCGGACAGGGAGATAATTCACCCCTCCACTTT; cdr3_aa: CASSSGQGDNSPLHF
v_call: TRBV5-6; j_call: TRBJ1-6; d_call: -; clone_size: -; cdr3_nt: TGTGCCAGCAGCCTATCAAGGGGCTATAATTCACCCCTCCACTTT; cdr3_aa: CASSLSRGYNSPLHF
v_call: TRBV27; j_call: TRBJ1-5; d_call: TRBD1; clone_size: once; cdr3_nt: TGTGCCAGCAGTACTTGGACAGGGGAGGGAAATCAGCCCCAGCATTTT; cdr3_aa: CASSTWTGEGNQPQHF
v_call: TRBV19; j_call: TRBJ2-1; d_call: -; clone_size: -; cdr3_nt: TGTGCCAGTAGTATCGAGGGCACCGACAATGAGCAGTTCTTC; cdr3_aa: CASSIEGTDNEQFF
v_call: TRBV7-9; j_call: TRBJ2-2; d_call: -; clone_size: -; cdr3_nt: TGTGCCAGCAGCCTAATCCCGGGACTTACGAGAAACACCGGGGAGCTGTTTTTT; cdr3_aa: CASSLIPGLTRNTGELFF
v_call: TRBV9; j_call: TRBJ1-2; d_call: TRBD1; clone_size: -; cdr3_nt: TGTGCCAGCAGCGAGGGACAGGGGGTTGGGTATGGCTACACCTTC; cdr3_aa: CASSEGQGVGYGYTF
v_call: TRBV29-1; j_call: TRBJ1-2; d_call: -; clone_size: -; cdr3_nt: TGCAGCGTTGAAGTCGACCGGGCAGGGGAATATGGCTACACCTTC; cdr3_aa: CSVEVDRAGEYGYTF
v_call: TRBV5-8; j_call: TRBJ1-2; d_call: TRBD1; clone_size: -; cdr3_nt: TGTGCCAGCAGCTTGGGACAGGGGGAGAGCTATGGCTACACCTTC; cdr3_aa: CASSLGQGESYGYTF
v_call: TRBV10-3; j_call: TRBJ2-2; d_call: TRBD2; clone_size: -; cdr3_nt: TGTGCCATCAGGGAGCGGGGGTCGGACACCGGGGAGCTGTTTTTT; cdr3_aa: CAIRERGSDTGELFF
v_call: TRBV5-5; j_call: TRBJ1-5; d_call: TRBD1; clone_size: -; cdr3_nt: TGTGCCAGCAGCCAAAGGGACAGGAGCTACAATCAGCCCCAGCATTTT; cdr3_aa: CASSQRDRSYNQPQHF
v_call: TRBV27; j_call: TRBJ1-3; d_call: -; clone_size: -; cdr3_nt: TGTGCCAGCAGTCTAAGAGGGTATCGTGGAAACACCATATATTTT; cdr3_aa: CASSLRGYRGNTIYF
v_call: TRBV7-2; j_call: TRBJ2-1; d_call: TRBD2; clone_size: -; cdr3_nt: TGTGCCAGCAGCTTAACGGGGGGGGGTTACAATGAGCAGTTCTTC; cdr3_aa: CASSLTGGGYNEQFF
v_call: TRBV11-2; j_call: TRBJ2-1; d_call: -; clone_size: -; cdr3_nt: TGTGCCAGCAGCTTACCCCCTCGGGGGTCCTACAATGAGCAGTTCTTC; cdr3_aa: CASSLPPRGSYNEQFF
v_call: TRBV9; j_call: TRBJ1-2; d_call: -; clone_size: -; cdr3_nt: TGTGCCAGCAGCGGGTGGAGGGGAACGAACTATGGCTACACCTTC; cdr3_aa: CASSGWRGTNYGYTF
v_call: TRBV7-6; j_call: TRBJ2-1; d_call: -; clone_size: many; cdr3_nt: TGTGCCAGCAGCTTAGAACTAGTCAATGAGCAGTTCTTC; cdr3_aa: CASSLELVNEQFF
v_call: TRBV5-4; j_call: TRBJ1-1; d_call: TRBD1; clone_size: -; cdr3_nt: TGTGCCAGCAGCTTCCGGGGGACAGGTCATGAAGCTTTCTTT; cdr3_aa: CASSFRGTGHEAFF
v_call: TRBV27; j_call: TRBJ1-3; d_call: TRBD1; clone_size: -; cdr3_nt: TGTGCCAGCAGTCCCCGACAGGGTTGGAACACCATATATTTT; cdr3_aa: CASSPRQGWNTIYF
v_call: TRBV5-4; j_call: TRBJ2-5; d_call: TRBD2; clone_size: -; cdr3_nt: TGTGCCAGCAGCTTGGAGGGGGCTGAAGCGGGGGGAGAGACCCAGTACTTC; cdr3_aa: CASSLEGAEAGGETQYF
v_call: TRBV9; j_call: TRBJ2-1; d_call: TRBD2; clone_size: -; cdr3_nt: TGTGCCAGCAGCGTAGGGAGCGCTAGCGGGGGCCTGGGGAATGAGCAGTTCTTC; cdr3_aa: CASSVGSASGGLGNEQFF
v_call: TRBV4-1; j_call: TRBJ1-4; d_call: -; clone_size: few; cdr3_nt: TGCGCCAGCAGGGACAAGGCAACTAATGAAAAACTGTTTTTT; cdr3_aa: CASRDKATNEKLFF
v_call: TRBV19; j_call: TRBJ1-4; d_call: -; clone_size: -; cdr3_nt: TGTGCCAGTAGTCTGAGACTTGCAACTAATGAAAAACTGTTTTTT; cdr3_aa: CASSLRLATNEKLFF
v_call: TRBV5-1; j_call: TRBJ1-1; d_call: -; clone_size: -; cdr3_nt: TGCGCCAGCAGGCTAGGAGAAAACACTGAAGCTTTCTTT; cdr3_aa: CASRLGENTEAFF
v_call: TRBV29-1; j_call: TRBJ2-1; d_call: TRBD1; clone_size: -; cdr3_nt: TGCAGCGTTGATGGGACGGGACAGGGAATCTATGAGCAGTTCTTC; cdr3_aa: CSVDGTGQGIYEQFF
v_call: TRBV2; j_call: TRBJ2-1; d_call: TRBD1; clone_size: -; cdr3_nt: TGTGCCAGCAGAGATCCGAAGGACAGGGGGATGAATGAGCAGTTCTTC; cdr3_aa: CASRDPKDRGMNEQFF
v_call: TRBV27; j_call: TRBJ2-1; d_call: TRBD2; clone_size: -; cdr3_nt: TGTGCCAGCAGCCCTTCGGGAAGCGGGGGGGCGTATGAGCAGTTCTTC; cdr3_aa: CASSPSGSGGAYEQFF
v_call: TRBV21-1; j_call: TRBJ1-2; d_call: -; clone_size: few; cdr3_nt: TGTGCCAGCAGCCCTTCCTACCCTCTAACCGGGACAGGGGCAAACTATGGCTACACCTTC; cdr3_aa: CASSPSYPLTGTGANYGYTF
v_call: TRBV25-1; j_call: TRBJ2-5; d_call: -; clone_size: -; cdr3_nt: TGTGCCAGCAGTAACGGGGTTTCTGAGACCCAGTACTTC; cdr3_aa: CASSNGVSETQYF
v_call: TRBV28; j_call: TRBJ2-4; d_call: -; clone_size: -; cdr3_nt: TGTGCCAGCAGCCCTCCAGCGAAAAACATTCAGTACTTC; cdr3_aa: CASSPPAKNIQYF
v_call: TRBV6-1; j_call: TRBJ1-2; d_call: -; clone_size: -; cdr3_nt: TGTGCCAGCAGTGAAGTGGGGGGGGTGGATAACTATGGCTACACCTTC; cdr3_aa: CASSEVGGVDNYGYTF